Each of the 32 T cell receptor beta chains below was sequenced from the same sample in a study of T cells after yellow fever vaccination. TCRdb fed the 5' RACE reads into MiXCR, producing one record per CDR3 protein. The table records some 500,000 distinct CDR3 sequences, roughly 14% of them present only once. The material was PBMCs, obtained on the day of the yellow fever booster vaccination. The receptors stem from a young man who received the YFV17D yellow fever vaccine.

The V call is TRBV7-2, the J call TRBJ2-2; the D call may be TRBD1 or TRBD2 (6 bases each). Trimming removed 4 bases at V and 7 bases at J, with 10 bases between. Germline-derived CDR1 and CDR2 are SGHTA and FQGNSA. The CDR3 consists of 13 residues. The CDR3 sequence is CASSSGAGGELFF. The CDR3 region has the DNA TGTGCCAGCAGCTCGGGGGCGGGCGGGGAGCTGTTTTTT.

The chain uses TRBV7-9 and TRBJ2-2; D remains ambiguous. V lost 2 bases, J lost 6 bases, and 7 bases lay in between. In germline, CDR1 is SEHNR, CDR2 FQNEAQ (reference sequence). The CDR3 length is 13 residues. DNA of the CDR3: TGTGCCAGCAGCTTACCCGGTCCCGGGGAGCTGTTTTTT. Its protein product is CASSLPGPGELFF. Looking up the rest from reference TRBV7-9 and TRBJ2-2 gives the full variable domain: DTGVSQNPRHKITKRGQNVTFRCDPISEHNRLYWYRQTLGQGPEFLTYFQNEAQLEKSRLLSDRFSAERPKGSFSTLEIQRTEQGDSAMYLCASSLPGPGELFFGEGSRLTVL.

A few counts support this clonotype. CDR3 protein: CSASDSANSPLHF. The CDR3 region has the DNA TGCAGTGCTTCTGACAGTGCTAATTCACCCCTCCACTTT. This rearrangement joins TRBV20-1 to TRBJ1-6; TRBD1 is a possible D gene (5 bases). Germline V lookup: CDR1 DFQATT, CDR2 SNEGSKA (reference sequence). V was trimmed by 5 bases and J by 6 bases, leaving 11 bases between them. CDR3 length equals 13 residues.

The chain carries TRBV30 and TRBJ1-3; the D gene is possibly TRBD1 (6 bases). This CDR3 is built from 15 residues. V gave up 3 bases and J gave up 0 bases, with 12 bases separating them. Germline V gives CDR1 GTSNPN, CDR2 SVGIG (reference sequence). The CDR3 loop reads CAWRQQGSSGNTIYF. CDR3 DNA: TGTGCCTGGAGACAACAGGGTTCCTCTGGAAACACCATATATTTT.

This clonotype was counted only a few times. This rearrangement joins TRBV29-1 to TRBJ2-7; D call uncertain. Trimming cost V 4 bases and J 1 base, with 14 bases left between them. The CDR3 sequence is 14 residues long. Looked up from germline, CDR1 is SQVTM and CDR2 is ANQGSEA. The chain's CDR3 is CSVGSGGRSYEQYF. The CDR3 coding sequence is TGCAGCGTTGGATCGGGCGGCCGTTCCTACGAGCAGTACTTC.

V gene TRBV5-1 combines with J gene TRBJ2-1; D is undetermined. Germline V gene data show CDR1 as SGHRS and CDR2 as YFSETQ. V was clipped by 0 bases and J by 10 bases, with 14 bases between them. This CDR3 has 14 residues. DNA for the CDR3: TGCGCCAGCAGCTTGGTCCAATTAGGACGGGAGCAGTTCTTC. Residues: CASSLVQLGREQFF.

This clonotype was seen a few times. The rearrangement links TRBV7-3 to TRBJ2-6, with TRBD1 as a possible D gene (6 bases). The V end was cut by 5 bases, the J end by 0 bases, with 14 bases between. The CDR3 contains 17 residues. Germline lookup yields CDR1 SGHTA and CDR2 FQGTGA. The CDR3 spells CASSTPGQRSGANVLTF. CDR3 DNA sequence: TGTGCCAGCAGCACCCCGGGACAACGCTCTGGGGCCAACGTCCTGACTTTC.

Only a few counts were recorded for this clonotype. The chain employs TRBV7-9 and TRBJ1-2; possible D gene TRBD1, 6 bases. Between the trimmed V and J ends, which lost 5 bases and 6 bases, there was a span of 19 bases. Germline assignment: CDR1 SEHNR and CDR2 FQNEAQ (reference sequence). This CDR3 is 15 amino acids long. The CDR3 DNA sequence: TGTGCCAGCAGCCCAGGTTGGGGGGCTCGGGATGGCTACACCTTC. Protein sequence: CASSPGWGARDGYTF.

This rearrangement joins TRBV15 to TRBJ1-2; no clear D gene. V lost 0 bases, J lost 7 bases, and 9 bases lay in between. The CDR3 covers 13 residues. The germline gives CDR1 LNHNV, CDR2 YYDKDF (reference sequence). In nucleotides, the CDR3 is TGTGCCACCAGCAGAGAAATTCGGAGTGGCTACACCTTC. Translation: CATSREIRSGYTF.

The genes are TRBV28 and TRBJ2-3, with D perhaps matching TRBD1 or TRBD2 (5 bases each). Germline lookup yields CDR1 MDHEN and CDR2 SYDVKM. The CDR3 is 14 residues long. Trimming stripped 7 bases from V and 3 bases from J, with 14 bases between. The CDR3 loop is CASTSLGVTDTQYF. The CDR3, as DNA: TGTGCCAGCACCAGCCTGGGGGTGACAGATACGCAGTATTTT.

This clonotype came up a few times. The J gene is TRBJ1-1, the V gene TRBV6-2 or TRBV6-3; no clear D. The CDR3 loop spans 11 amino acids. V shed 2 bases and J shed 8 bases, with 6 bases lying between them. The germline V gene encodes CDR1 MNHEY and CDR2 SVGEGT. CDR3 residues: CASSYDGEAFF. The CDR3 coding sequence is TGTGCCAGCAGTTACGACGGGGAAGCTTTCTTT.

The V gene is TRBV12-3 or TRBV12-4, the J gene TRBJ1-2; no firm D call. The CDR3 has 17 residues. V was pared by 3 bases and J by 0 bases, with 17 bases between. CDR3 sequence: CASSFDTAGGSNYGYTF. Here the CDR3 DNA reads TGTGCCAGCAGTTTCGACACAGCGGGCGGATCTAACTATGGCTACACCTTC.

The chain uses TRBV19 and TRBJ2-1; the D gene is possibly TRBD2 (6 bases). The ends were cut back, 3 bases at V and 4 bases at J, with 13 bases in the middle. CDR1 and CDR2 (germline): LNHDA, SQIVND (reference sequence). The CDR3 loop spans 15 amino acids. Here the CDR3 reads CASSIREMKYNEQFF. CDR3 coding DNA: TGTGCCAGTAGTATTCGGGAGATGAAGTACAATGAGCAGTTCTTC.

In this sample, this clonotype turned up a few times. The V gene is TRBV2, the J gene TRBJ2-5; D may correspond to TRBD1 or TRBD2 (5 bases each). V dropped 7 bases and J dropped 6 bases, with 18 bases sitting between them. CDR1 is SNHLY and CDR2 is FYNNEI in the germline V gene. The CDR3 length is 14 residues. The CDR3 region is CASIDGRGGKTQYF. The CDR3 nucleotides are TGTGCCAGCATCGACGGACGGGGCGGAAAGACCCAGTACTTC.

Written as DNA, the CDR3 is TGCAGCGTTGGGGACAGCTACGAGCAGTACTTC. Translation gives CSVGDSYEQYF. The rearrangement links TRBV29-1 to TRBJ2-7, with 7 nucleotides matching TRBD1. Germline V lookup: CDR1 SQVTM, CDR2 ANQGSEA. The J segment lost 3 bases and the V segment lost 4 bases, leaving 0 bases of the junction unmatched. This CDR3 is 11 amino acids long.

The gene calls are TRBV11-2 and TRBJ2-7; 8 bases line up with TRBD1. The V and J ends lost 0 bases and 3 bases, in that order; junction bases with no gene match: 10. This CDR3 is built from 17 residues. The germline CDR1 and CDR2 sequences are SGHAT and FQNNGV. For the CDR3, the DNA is TGTGCCAGCAGCTTAGACGGCGGACAGGGAGCACGCTACGAGCAGTACTTC. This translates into CASSLDGGQGARYEQYF.

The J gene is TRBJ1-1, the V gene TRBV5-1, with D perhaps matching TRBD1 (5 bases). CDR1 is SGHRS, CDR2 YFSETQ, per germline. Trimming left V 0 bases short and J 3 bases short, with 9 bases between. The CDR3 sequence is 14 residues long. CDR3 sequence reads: CASSLGGMDTEAFF. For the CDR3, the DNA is TGCGCCAGCAGCTTGGGGGGGATGGACACTGAAGCTTTCTTT.

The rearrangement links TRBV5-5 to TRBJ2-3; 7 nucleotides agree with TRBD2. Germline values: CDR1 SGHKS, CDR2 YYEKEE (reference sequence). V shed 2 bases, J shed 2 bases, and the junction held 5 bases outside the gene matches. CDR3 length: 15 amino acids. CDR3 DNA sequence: TGTGCCAGCAGCTTTAGCGGGTCCCTCACAGATACGCAGTATTTT. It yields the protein CASSFSGSLTDTQYF.

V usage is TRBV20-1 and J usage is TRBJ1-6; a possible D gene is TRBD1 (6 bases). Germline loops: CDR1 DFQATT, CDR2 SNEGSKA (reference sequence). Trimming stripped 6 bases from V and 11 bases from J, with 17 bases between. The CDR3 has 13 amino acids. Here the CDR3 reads CSADPGAGPPLHF. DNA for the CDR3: TGCAGTGCCGACCCAGGGGCGGGTCCACCCCTCCACTTT.

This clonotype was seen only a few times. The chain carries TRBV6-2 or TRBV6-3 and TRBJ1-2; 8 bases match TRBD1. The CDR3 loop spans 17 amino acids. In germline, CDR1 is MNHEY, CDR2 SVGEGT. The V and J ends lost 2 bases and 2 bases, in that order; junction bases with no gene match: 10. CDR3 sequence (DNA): TGTGCCAGCAGTTACCCGGACAGGGTCGGCGAAAACTATGGCTACACCTTC. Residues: CASSYPDRVGENYGYTF.

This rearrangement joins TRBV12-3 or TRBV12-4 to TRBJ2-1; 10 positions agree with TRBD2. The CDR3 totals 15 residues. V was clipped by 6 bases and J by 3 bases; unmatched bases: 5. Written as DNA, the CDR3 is TGTGCCAGCAGAGCTAGCGGGAGAGGCTACAATGAGCAGTTCTTC. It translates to CASRASGRGYNEQFF.

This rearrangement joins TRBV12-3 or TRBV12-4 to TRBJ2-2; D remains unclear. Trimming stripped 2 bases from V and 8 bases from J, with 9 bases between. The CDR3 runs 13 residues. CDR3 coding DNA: TGTGCCAGCAGTTTAAGGTCCGGGGGGGAGCTGTTTTTT. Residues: CASSLRSGGELFF.

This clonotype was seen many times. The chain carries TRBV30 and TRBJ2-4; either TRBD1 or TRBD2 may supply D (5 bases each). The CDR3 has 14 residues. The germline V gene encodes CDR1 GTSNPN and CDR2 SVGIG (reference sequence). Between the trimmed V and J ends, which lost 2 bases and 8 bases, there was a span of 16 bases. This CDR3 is CAWSNGGQGDIQYF. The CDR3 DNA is TGTGCCTGGAGTAACGGTGGGCAGGGAGACATTCAGTACTTC.

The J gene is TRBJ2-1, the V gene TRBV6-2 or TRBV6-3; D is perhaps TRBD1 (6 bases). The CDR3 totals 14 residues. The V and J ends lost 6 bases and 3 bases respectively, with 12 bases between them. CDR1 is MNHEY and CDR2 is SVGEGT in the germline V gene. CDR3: CASRRRTDYNEQFF. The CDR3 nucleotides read TGTGCCAGCAGACGCCGGACAGACTACAATGAGCAGTTCTTC.

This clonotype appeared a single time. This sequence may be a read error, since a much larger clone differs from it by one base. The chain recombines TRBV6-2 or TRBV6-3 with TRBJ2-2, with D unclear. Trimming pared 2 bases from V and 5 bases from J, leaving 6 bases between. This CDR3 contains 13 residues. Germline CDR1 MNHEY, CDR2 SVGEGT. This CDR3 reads CASSYMGTGELFF. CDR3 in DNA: TGTGCCAGCAGTTACATGGGGACCGGGGAGCTGTTTTTT.

CDR3 in DNA: TGTGCCAGTACCCCTGGGAGGACTAGCTCAAGGGGGTCCTACGAGCAGTACTTC. Protein: CASTPGRTSSRGSYEQYF. The V and J genes are TRBV19 and TRBJ2-7; TRBD2 matches at 8 bases. Germline V CDR1 and CDR2: LNHDA, SQIVND (reference sequence). V lost 7 bases, J lost 1 base, and 18 bases stayed unmatched. The CDR3 runs to 18 residues.

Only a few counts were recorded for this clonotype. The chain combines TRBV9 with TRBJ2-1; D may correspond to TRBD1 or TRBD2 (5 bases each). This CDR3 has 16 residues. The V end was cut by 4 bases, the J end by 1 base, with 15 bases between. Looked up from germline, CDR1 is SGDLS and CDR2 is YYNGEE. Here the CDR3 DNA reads TGTGCCAGCAGCCTCTCTATGGGGGTTTCCTACAATGAGCAGTTCTTC. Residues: CASSLSMGVSYNEQFF.

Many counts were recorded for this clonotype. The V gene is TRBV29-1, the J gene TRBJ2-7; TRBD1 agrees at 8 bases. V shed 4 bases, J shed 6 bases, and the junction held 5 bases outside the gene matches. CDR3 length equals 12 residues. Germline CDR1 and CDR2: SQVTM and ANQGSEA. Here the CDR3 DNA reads TGCAGCGTTGGAGGACAGGGTTCCGAGCAGTACTTC. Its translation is CSVGGQGSEQYF.

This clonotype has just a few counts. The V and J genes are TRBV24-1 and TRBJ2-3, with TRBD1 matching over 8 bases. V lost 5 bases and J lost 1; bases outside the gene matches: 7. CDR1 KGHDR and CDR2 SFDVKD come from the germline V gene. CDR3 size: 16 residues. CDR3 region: CATSGTGTEGTDTQYF. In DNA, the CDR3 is TGTGCCACCAGTGGGACAGGGACGGAAGGCACAGATACGCAGTATTTT.

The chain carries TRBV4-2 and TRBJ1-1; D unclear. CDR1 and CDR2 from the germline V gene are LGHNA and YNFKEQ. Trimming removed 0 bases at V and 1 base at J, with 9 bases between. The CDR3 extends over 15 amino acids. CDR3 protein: CASSQDPLSNTEAFF. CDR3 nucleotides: TGTGCCAGCAGCCAAGATCCCCTCTCGAACACTGAAGCTTTCTTT.

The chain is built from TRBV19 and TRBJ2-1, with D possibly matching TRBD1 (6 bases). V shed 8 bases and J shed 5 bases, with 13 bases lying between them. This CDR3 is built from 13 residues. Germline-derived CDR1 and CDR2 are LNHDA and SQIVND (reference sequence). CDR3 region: CASSGTPNNEQFF. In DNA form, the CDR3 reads TGTGCCAGTTCCGGGACACCTAACAATGAGCAGTTCTTC.

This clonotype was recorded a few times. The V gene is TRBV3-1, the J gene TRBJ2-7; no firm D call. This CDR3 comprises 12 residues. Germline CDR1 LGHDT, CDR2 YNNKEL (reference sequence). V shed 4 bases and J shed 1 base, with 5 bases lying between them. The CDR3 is CASSRISYEQYF. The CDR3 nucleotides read TGTGCCAGCAGCCGGATATCCTACGAGCAGTACTTC.